The rows below give T cell receptor beta chains drawn from one sample of a study of beta chain features in type 1 diabetes. TCRdb's copy holds only in-frame clones and misses some; the assay was immunoSEQ multiplex PCR. The sample lists about 150,000 clones, 7.5% to 10% occurring once. The sample taken for sequencing was central memory CD4+ T cells from blood. The receptors were gathered from a young man in good health. Each CDR3 is given with its conserved first and last residue.

j_gene: TRBJ1-2
v_gene: TRBV6-5
CDR3aa: CASTKDSNYGYTF

j_gene: TRBJ2-7
v_gene: TRBV30
CDR3aa: CAWIPISDGSYEQYF

j_gene: TRBJ2-7
v_gene: TRBV5-4
CDR3aa: CASSSRTGAYEQYF

j_gene: TRBJ2-7
v_gene: TRBV7-2
CDR3aa: CASSLAHGGAAYEQYF

j_gene: TRBJ2-5
v_gene: TRBV4-1
CDR3aa: CASSGGEREERETQYF

j_gene: TRBJ2-7
v_gene: TRBV14
CDR3aa: CASSHRAGASYEQYF

j_gene: TRBJ1-4
v_gene: TRBV6-4
CDR3aa: CASSDRSGQKGEKLFF

j_gene: TRBJ2-3
v_gene: TRBV7-2
CDR3aa: CASTHPGRGADTQYF

j_gene: TRBJ1-2
v_gene: TRBV4-3
CDR3aa: CASSQDPQGPYGYTF

j_gene: TRBJ1-5
v_gene: TRBV18
CDR3aa: CASSRDTEPQHF

j_gene: TRBJ1-1
v_gene: TRBV5-1
CDR3aa: CASGQRGGSSEAFF